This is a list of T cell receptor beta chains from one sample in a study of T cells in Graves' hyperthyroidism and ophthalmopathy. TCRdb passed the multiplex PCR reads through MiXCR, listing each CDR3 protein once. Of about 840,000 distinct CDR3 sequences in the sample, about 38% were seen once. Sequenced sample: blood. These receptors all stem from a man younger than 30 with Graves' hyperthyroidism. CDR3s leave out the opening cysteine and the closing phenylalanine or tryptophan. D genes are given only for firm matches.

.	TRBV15	ATSMGGGTEAF
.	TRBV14	ASSQDYSPLH
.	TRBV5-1	ASSLGSEDSYEQY
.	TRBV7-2	ASRVVRNSPLH
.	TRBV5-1	ASSYTRMVDGELF
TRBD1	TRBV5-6	ASSLGTAGNQPQH
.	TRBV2	ASSGSGFNTEAF
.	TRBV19	ASLTGTAGNTEAF
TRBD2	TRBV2	ASRNRGGATETQY
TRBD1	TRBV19	ASSGNRGRETEAF
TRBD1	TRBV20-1	SASPTGTGAYEQY
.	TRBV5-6	ASSSFGAGGPNQPQH